These 6 T cell receptor beta chains share one sample of origin, sequenced in a study of blood T cell repertoires in COVID-19. The protocol was immunoSEQ multiplex PCR, while the TCRdb copy is restricted to in-frame clones and leaves out a portion. In the table there are 75,000 to 85,000 clones, about 87% of which are singletons. The sequencing sample was made of peripheral blood. These receptors originate from a man aged 50-60 years with active COVID-19.

This clone was observed once. V and J are TRBV5-8 and TRBJ2-3, with 7 bases identical to TRBD2. This CDR3 comprises 16 residues. V was pared by 2 bases and J by 1 base, with 7 bases of the junction left unmatched. Germline CDR1 reads SGHTS; CDR2 reads YDEGEE. The CDR3 loop reads CASSLSGRGRTDTQYF. The CDR3 DNA is TGTGCCAGCAGCTTAAGTGGGAGGGGACGCACAGATACGCAGTATTTT.

The chain couples TRBV5-1 to TRBJ1-4; 9 bases are shared with TRBD1. CDR3 length: 18 amino acids. The germline CDR1 and CDR2 sequences are SGHRS and YFSETQ. Unmatched junction bases numbered 10, after V lost 4 bases and J lost 0 bases. Here the CDR3 DNA reads TGCGCCAGCAGCCCGGGACAGGGTAACGGGGCAACTAATGAAAAACTGTTTTTT. Protein: CASSPGQGNGATNEKLFF.

CDR3 coding DNA: TGTGCCAGCAGGGCCACAGGGTTCGATCAGCCCCAGCATTTT. Amino acids: CASRATGFDQPQHF. The chain has TRBV7-9 and TRBJ1-5; tentatively, D is TRBD1 (6 bases). V was shortened by 6 bases and J by 5 bases, with 14 bases between the two germline ends. The V gene's germline CDR1 is SEHNR and CDR2 FQNEAQ (reference sequence). The CDR3 is 14 amino acids.

The rearrangement uses TRBV27 and TRBJ1-5; D gene uncertain. This CDR3 has 14 residues. Trimming left V 3 bases short and J 9 bases short, with 15 bases between. Germline V gene sequence: CDR1 MNHEY, CDR2 SMNVEV (reference sequence). As DNA, the CDR3 is TGTGCCAGCAGTTTGCAGGTAGATAGAAGGCCCCAGCATTTT. It codes for CASSLQVDRRPQHF.

This clone has only one observation. V gene TRBV6-5 combines with J gene TRBJ1-1, with TRBD1 matching over 12 bases. Per germline, CDR1 MNHEY and CDR2 SVGAGI. The ends lost 6 bases at V and 5 bases at J; junction bases unmatched: 4. This CDR3 has 14 residues. Here the CDR3 reads CASRGQGAGTEAFF. CDR3 DNA: TGTGCCAGCAGGGGACAGGGGGCTGGAACTGAAGCTTTCTTT.

This clone came up a few times. V is TRBV11-2 and J is TRBJ1-4; tentatively, D is TRBD1 (6 bases). Between the trimmed V and J ends, which lost 5 bases and 5 bases, there was a span of 15 bases. In germline, CDR1 is SGHAT, CDR2 FQNNGV. CDR3 length: 15 residues. The CDR3 sequence is CASSPADSRNEKLFF. The CDR3 region has the DNA TGTGCCAGCAGCCCGGCGGACAGTAGAAATGAAAAACTGTTTTTT.